These 5 T cell receptor beta chains were all obtained from the same sample, sequenced in a study of blood T cells in healthy people across ages. With a J-beta primer mix and a sample-barcoded 5' primer, a second PCR ran 7 to 11 cycles. TCRdb analysed the 5' RACE reads with MiXCR anew, one entry per CDR3 protein. The data hold roughly 1,000,000 distinct CDR3 sequences, with less than 25% observed a single time. The same specimen was also included in a second study, on T cells of mothers and their children.

Sample: blood. Every receptor here comes from a girl aged 2-10 years in good health.

This clonotype was seen more than once but under ten times. This sequence joins TRBV4-1 and TRBJ2-6; D is uncertain. CDR1 is MGHRA, CDR2 YSYEKL, per germline. V dropped 4 bases and J dropped 0 bases, with 7 bases sitting between them. This CDR3 is built from 15 residues. The CDR3 sequence is CASSRRFSGANVLTF. For the CDR3, the DNA is TGCGCCAGCAGCCGACGGTTCTCTGGGGCCAACGTCCTGACTTTC.

The table lists this clonotype with a few counts. The V call is TRBV6-2 or TRBV6-3, the J call TRBJ1-5; TRBD1 matches at 7 bases. Germline V gives CDR1 MNHEY, CDR2 SVGEGT. V trimming: 7 bases; J trimming: 7 bases; junction bases outside the gene matches: 7. CDR3 size: 13 residues. The CDR3 here is CASTDRVNQPQHF. The CDR3 DNA reads as TGTGCCAGCACCGACAGGGTGAACCAGCCCCAGCATTTT.

The V call is TRBV4-3, the J call TRBJ1-2; 9 bases map to TRBD1. Germline assignment: CDR1 LGHNA and CDR2 YSLEER. This CDR3 region has 15 residues. With V trimmed by 6 bases and J by 2 bases, 7 bases remained unmatched. The DNA for the CDR3 is TGCGCCAGCAGTCCCTCTGACAGGGGGAACTATGGCTACACCTTC. Its protein product is CASSPSDRGNYGYTF.

There are a few counts of this clonotype. The chain couples TRBV20-1 to TRBJ2-3, with 11 nucleotides matching TRBD1. This CDR3 contains 18 residues. The germline V gene encodes CDR1 DFQATT and CDR2 SNEGSKA (reference sequence). The trim removed 1 base at V and 3 bases at J, leaving 12 bases unmatched. The DNA of the CDR3 is TGCAGTGCTAGAGTTCTCGGTCCCGGGACAGGGGGAACAGATACGCAGTATTTT. It translates to CSARVLGPGTGGTDTQYF.

The CDR3 coding sequence is TGTGCCAGCAGCCATAGGCACAATGAGCAGTTCTTC. As protein: CASSHRHNEQFF. This chain links TRBV14 with TRBJ2-1; D is unresolved. V shed 3 bases and J shed 5 bases, with 5 bases lying between them. The V gene's germline CDR1 is SGHDN and CDR2 FVKESK. This CDR3 is built from 12 residues.